A single sample is the source of the 26 T cell receptor beta chains below, sequenced in a study of T cell changes during pregnancy in multiple sclerosis. The assay was immunoSEQ multiplex PCR, and TCRdb's table has in-frame clones only and misses some. The sample holds approximately 35,000 clones; roughly 90% are singletons and the top ten take over 0.35%. The sample here was CD4+ T cells from peripheral blood mononuclear cells, taken in the second trimester of pregnancy. These receptors came from a female donor in good health, enrolled as a control in a pregnancy study.

The genes are TRBV5-5 and TRBJ1-5; a weak D match, TRBD1 (5 bases). Germline CDR1 and CDR2: SGHKS and YYEKEE (reference sequence). Trimming took off 5 bases at V and 1 base at J, with 10 bases between the two ends. The CDR3 is made up of 14 amino acids. The chain's CDR3 is CASRLDRSNQPQHF. The DNA of the CDR3 is TGTGCCAGCAGATTAGACAGAAGCAATCAGCCCCAGCATTTT.

This clone has a single count. This chain links TRBV30 with TRBJ1-4, with a weak D call TRBD1 (5 bases). The CDR3 is 13 amino acids. With 6 bases removed from V and 8 bases from J, the gap between germline ends came to 16 bases. Germline values: CDR1 GTSNPN, CDR2 SVGIG (reference sequence). CDR3 sequence: CACPGREGEKLFF. The CDR3 DNA is TGTGCCTGCCCAGGGAGGGAGGGGGAAAAACTGTTTTTT.

This chain uses TRBV19 with TRBJ2-5; TRBD2 matches 11 bases. Trimming took 5 bases from V and 0 from J; bases not matched to a gene: 2. This CDR3 region has 15 residues. Germline CDR1 reads LNHDA; CDR2 reads SQIVND (reference sequence). CDR3 bases: TGTGCCAGTAGTTCTAGCGGGGGGTACCAAGAGACCCAGTACTTC. This translates into CASSSSGGYQETQYF.

The chain has TRBV5-4 and TRBJ2-3; tentative D call: TRBD1 (6 bases). This CDR3 region has 17 residues. V dropped 0 bases and J dropped 2 bases, with 16 bases sitting between them. The germline gives CDR1 SGHNT, CDR2 YYREEE (reference sequence). The CDR3 coding sequence is TGTGCCAGCAGCTTGGGGGGGCCCGGCGGGCTCACAGATACGCAGTATTTT. This encodes CASSLGGPGGLTDTQYF.

The V call is TRBV5-4, the J call TRBJ2-7, with 7 bases aligning to TRBD2. Trimming removed 6 bases from V and 3 bases from J; junction bases left unmatched: 9. The CDR3 loop spans 14 amino acids. Per germline, CDR1 SGHNT and CDR2 YYREEE (reference sequence). CDR3 nucleotide sequence: TGTGCCAGCACCCAGGTGGGGGGGAACTACGAGCAGTACTTC. Protein product: CASTQVGGNYEQYF.

V gene TRBV27 combines with J gene TRBJ2-3; a weak D match, TRBD2 (7 bases). The CDR3 contains 18 residues. Germline V gene data show CDR1 as MNHEY and CDR2 as SMNVEV (reference sequence). V gave up 0 bases and J gave up 0 bases, with 16 bases separating them. The CDR3 loop reads CASSLSGGAFLSTDTQYF. DNA of the CDR3: TGTGCCAGCAGTTTATCGGGGGGGGCTTTCCTAAGCACAGATACGCAGTATTTT.

V is TRBV5-4 and J is TRBJ2-1; D is undetermined. This CDR3 contains 12 residues. V lost 8 bases and J 7 bases, leaving 13 bases between the germline ends. CDR1 SGHNT and CDR2 YYREEE come from the germline V gene (reference sequence). CDR3 region: CASGIRPNEQFF. CDR3 nucleotides: TGTGCCAGTGGCATCCGCCCGAATGAGCAGTTCTTC.

The V and J genes are TRBV30 and TRBJ1-5; possible D gene TRBD1, 5 bases. V was shortened by 2 bases and J by 0 bases, with 14 bases between the two germline ends. This CDR3 is built from 16 residues. Germline values: CDR1 GTSNPN, CDR2 SVGIG (reference sequence). CDR3 sequence reads: CAWSPPGGYSNQPQHF. CDR3 nucleotides: TGTGCCTGGAGTCCCCCGGGGGGATATAGCAATCAGCCCCAGCATTTT.

The chain carries TRBV19 and TRBJ2-3, with a weak D call TRBD1 (6 bases). Between the trimmed V and J ends, which lost 7 bases and 3 bases, there was a span of 20 bases. CDR3 size: 16 residues. Germline CDR1 reads LNHDA; CDR2 reads SQIVND (reference sequence). DNA for the CDR3: TGTGCCAGTATGCGAGGTACAGGGCAGGTTACAGATACGCAGTATTTT. It specifies CASMRGTGQVTDTQYF.

This chain connects TRBV5-8 to TRBJ1-5; no definite D call. The CDR3 totals 15 residues. Deletions cut 6 bases from V and 0 bases from J, with 13 bases between. Germline loops: CDR1 SGHTS, CDR2 YDEGEE. The CDR3 sequence is CASKEEIYSNQPQHF. CDR3 bases: TGTGCCAGCAAGGAGGAAATTTATAGCAATCAGCCCCAGCATTTT.

The chain has TRBV7-2 and TRBJ2-1; 7 bases align to TRBD2. CDR3 length: 16 residues. V shed 2 bases, J shed 1 base, and the junction held 5 bases outside the gene matches. The germline V gene has CDR1 SGHTA and CDR2 FQGNSA. This CDR3 reads CASSLSGAGSYNEQFF. The DNA of the CDR3 is TGTGCCAGCAGCTTATCGGGAGCGGGGTCCTACAATGAGCAGTTCTTC.

V gene TRBV6-1 combines with J gene TRBJ1-2; the match to TRBD1 covers 8 bases. The CDR3 spans 14 residues. The V segment lost 6 bases and the J segment 2 bases; nucleotides outside the gene matches: 5. The V gene's germline CDR1 is MNHNS and CDR2 SASEGT. The DNA for the CDR3 is TGTGCCAGCAGCCGGGACAGGAAGAACTATGGCTACACCTTC. Its protein product is CASSRDRKNYGYTF.

This clone was detected only a few times. This chain links TRBV30 with TRBJ1-1; TRBD1 matches 9 bases. The CDR3 is 14 amino acids. Germline assignment: CDR1 GTSNPN and CDR2 SVGIG (reference sequence). V shed 0 bases, J shed 7 bases, and the junction held 6 bases outside the gene matches. CDR3 nucleotides: TGTGCCTGGAGTGTACAGGGGGCCTCCCTTGAAGCTTTCTTT. Translation gives CAWSVQGASLEAFF.

This clone is a singleton in its sample. The J gene is TRBJ1-1, the V gene TRBV19, with 8 bases that match TRBD1. After removal of 3 bases from V and 4 bases from J, the junction contained 4 bases not matched to a gene. There are 14 residues in the CDR3. Germline CDR1 is LNHDA and CDR2 is SQIVND (reference sequence). The CDR3 sequence is CASSMDRASTEAFF. In DNA, the CDR3 is TGTGCCAGTAGTATGGACAGGGCGAGCACTGAAGCTTTCTTT.

The chain links TRBV9 to TRBJ1-1, with D maybe TRBD1 (5 bases). Looked up from germline, CDR1 is SGDLS and CDR2 is YYNGEE. The V end lost 2 bases, the J end lost 1 base, and 9 bases lay between the germline ends. The CDR3 loop spans 14 amino acids. The CDR3 DNA reads as TGTGCCAGCAGCGTCTTTGACAGGAACACTGAAGCTTTCTTT. Amino acid sequence: CASSVFDRNTEAFF.

This chain joins TRBV5-1 and TRBJ1-4, with 9 bases aligning to TRBD1. J lost 4 bases, V lost 4 bases, and 14 bases had no gene match. Germline-derived CDR1 and CDR2 are SGHRS and YFSETQ. The CDR3 extends over 18 amino acids. The CDR3 region is CASSRGTGGPALNEKLFF. DNA for the CDR3: TGCGCCAGCAGCCGAGGTACAGGGGGCCCAGCCCTTAATGAAAAACTGTTTTTT. Full variable domain (missing parts from reference TRBV5-1 and TRBJ1-4): KAGVTQTPRYLIKTRGQQVTLSCSPISGHRSVSWYQQTPGQGLQFLFEYFSETQRNKGNFPGRFSGRQFSNSRSEMNVSTLELGDSALYLCASSRGTGGPALNEKLFFGSGTQLSVL.

This sequence joins TRBV7-2 and TRBJ2-7; perhaps TRBD1 as D (5 bases). The CDR3 has 14 residues. Germline values: CDR1 SGHTA, CDR2 FQGNSA. Trimming removed 3 bases at V and 3 bases at J, with 12 bases between. The DNA of the CDR3 is TGTGCCAGCAGCTTGGGGCCGGCACTCTACGAGCAGTACTTC. Encoded protein: CASSLGPALYEQYF.

The chain links TRBV13 to TRBJ2-6; 10 nucleotides agree with TRBD1. Germline-derived CDR1 and CDR2 are PRHDT and FYEKMQ (reference sequence). Trimming cost V 0 bases and J 2 bases; bases outside gene matches: 1. The CDR3 contains 17 residues. CDR3 residues: CASSLGGQGAGANVLTF. The CDR3 bases are TGTGCCAGCAGCTTAGGTGGACAGGGGGCTGGGGCCAACGTCCTGACTTTC.

This chain uses TRBV18 with TRBJ2-1; D is uncertain. In germline, CDR1 is KGHSH, CDR2 LQKENI. V lost 0 bases and J 8 bases, leaving 8 bases between the germline ends. This CDR3 spans 13 amino acids. The CDR3 loop is CASSPPSFYEQFF. Here the CDR3 DNA reads TGTGCCAGCTCACCACCATCTTTTTATGAGCAGTTCTTC. Full variable domain (rest looked up from reference TRBV18 and TRBJ2-1): NAGVMQNPRHLVRRRGQEARLRCSPMKGHSHVYWYRQLPEEGLKFMVYLQKENIIDESGMPKERFSAEFPKEGPSILRIQQVVRGDSAAYFCASSPPSFYEQFFGPGTRLTVL.

The chain couples TRBV5-4 to TRBJ1-1; D might be TRBD1 (6 bases). Trimming stripped 5 bases from V and 0 bases from J, with 11 bases between. CDR3 size: 14 residues. The germline V gene has CDR1 SGHNT and CDR2 YYREEE (reference sequence). DNA for the CDR3: TGTGCCAGCAGGCCAGGGGCTATGAACACTGAAGCTTTCTTT. It is translated as CASRPGAMNTEAFF. Based on the CDR3 plus reference TRBV5-4 and TRBJ1-1, the full variable domain is ETGVTQSPTHLIKTRGQQVTLRCSSQSGHNTVSWYQQALGQGPQFIFQYYREEENGRGNFPPRFSGLQFPNYSSELNVNALELDDSALYLCASRPGAMNTEAFFGQGTRLTVV.

The CDR3 DNA reads TGTGCCAGCGGATCCCAGCAGGGGACCTCTGGGGCCAACGTCCTGACTTTC. The encoded protein is CASGSQQGTSGANVLTF. The chain uses TRBV5-4 and TRBJ2-6; D may be TRBD1 (6 bases). The CDR3 consists of 17 residues. The ends were cut back, 7 bases at V and 0 bases at J, with 17 bases in the middle. CDR1 and CDR2 (germline): SGHNT, YYREEE (reference sequence). Variable domain in full (rest from reference TRBV5-4 and TRBJ2-6): ETGVTQSPTHLIKTRGQQVTLRCSSQSGHNTVSWYQQALGQGPQFIFQYYREEENGRGNFPPRFSGLQFPNYSSELNVNALELDDSALYLCASGSQQGTSGANVLTFGAGSRLTVL.

The genes are TRBV6-1 and TRBJ1-1, with TRBD1 as a possible D gene (5 bases). The germline gives CDR1 MNHNS, CDR2 SASEGT. Trimming pared 8 bases from V and 4 bases from J, leaving 14 bases between. The CDR3 is 13 residues long. The CDR3 bases are TGTGCCAGCCCCAGGGATCTTGGCACTGAAGCTTTCTTT. This codes for CASPRDLGTEAFF.

The chain employs TRBV6-1 and TRBJ1-1; the match to TRBD1 covers 8 bases. J gave up 7 bases and V 6 bases, and 7 bases lay outside the gene matches. This CDR3 contains 13 residues. Germline V gene data show CDR1 as MNHNS and CDR2 as SASEGT. In DNA form, the CDR3 reads TGTGCCAGCAGAAGGACAGGGACTGATGAAGCTTTCTTT. This translates into CASRRTGTDEAFF.

The chain carries TRBV30 and TRBJ2-2; TRBD2 might be the D (6 bases). The CDR3 length is 15 residues. The V end lost 0 bases, the J end lost 4 bases, and 12 bases lay between the germline ends. Germline V CDR1 and CDR2: GTSNPN, SVGIG (reference sequence). Here the CDR3 DNA reads TGTGCCTGGAGTGTCTCGGGAGCGGTCACCGGGGAGCTGTTTTTT. This gives the protein CAWSVSGAVTGELFF.

The chain employs TRBV5-4 and TRBJ1-5; D uncertain. The CDR3 totals 13 residues. Deletions cut 0 bases from V and 4 bases from J, with 5 bases between. Germline CDR1 reads SGHNT; CDR2 reads YYREEE (reference sequence). In DNA, the CDR3 is TGTGCCAGCAGCTTGGACAGTAATCAGCCCCAGCATTTT. It is translated as CASSLDSNQPQHF. The complete variable domain, with remaining parts taken from reference TRBV5-4 and TRBJ1-5, reads ETGVTQSPTHLIKTRGQQVTLRCSSQSGHNTVSWYQQALGQGPQFIFQYYREEENGRGNFPPRFSGLQFPNYSSELNVNALELDDSALYLCASSLDSNQPQHFGDGTRLSIL.

J is TRBJ1-5 and V is TRBV2; no definite D call. Germline assignment: CDR1 SNHLY and CDR2 FYNNEI. CDR3 size: 11 residues. V lost 7 bases to trimming and J lost 9 bases, with 10 bases between them. The CDR3 region is CASTGGGPQHF. The DNA for the CDR3 is TGTGCCAGCACCGGAGGTGGGCCCCAGCATTTT.